The 2 T cell receptor beta chains below were found in one sample sequenced in a study of T cell repertoires in cytomegalovirus infection. TCRdb fed the reads into MiXCR, producing one record per CDR3 protein. The data show approximately 1,000,000 distinct CDR3 sequences, 25% to 40% seen once. No antigen is known for these receptors. Sequenced here: cultured CD8+ T cells from PBMCs, sampled from culture after CMV antigen stimulation. The source of these receptors is a human donor in good health (CMV status not recorded). Some clones in this sample may be carry-over from other donors' samples.

The chain has TRBV2 and TRBJ2-3; 11 nucleotides align to TRBD2. Germline V gene data show CDR1 as SNHLY and CDR2 as FYNNEI. V trimming: 2 bases; J trimming: 4 bases; junction bases outside the gene matches: 14. This CDR3 comprises 19 residues. CDR3 region: CASSENVAGGKDPADTQYF. In nucleotides, the CDR3 is TGTGCCAGCAGTGAAAATGTAGCGGGGGGGAAGGATCCCGCAGATACGCAGTATTTT.

This sequence joins TRBV6-5 and TRBJ1-5; weak D call: TRBD1 (5 bases). Per the germline V gene, CDR1 is MNHEY and CDR2 is SVGAGI. The CDR3 length is 14 residues. V gave up 5 bases and J gave up 2 bases, with 10 bases separating them. CDR3 DNA sequence: TGTGCCAGCAGTGGGACCTCGGGCAATCAGCCCCAGCATTTT. Translating gives CASSGTSGNQPQHF.